This record concerns one T cell receptor beta chain sequence. Its antigen is still unknown. The input lacks base qualities; no much larger clone sits a single base away. The approximately 39 donors, aged about 6 to 90 years, were systemically healthy Caucasian individuals from Russia. Approximately 11 milliliters of peripheral blood were drawn from each donor into EDTA-treated Vacutainer tubes. Ficoll-Paque density-gradient centrifugation was used to isolate PBMCs, with at least 6 million per sample. Total RNA was extracted from PBMCs with Trizol reagent, with at least 5.5 micrograms obtained per sample. For every donor, an aliquot of PBMCs went through flow cytometry to measure the percentages of naive CD45RAhigh/CD27high T cells. To prepare the library, 5' RACE was applied. The instrument given in TCRdb is Illumina HiSeq 2500. A second about 7 to 11 cycle PCR used a sample-barcoded 5' primer and a J-beta primer mix. A unique molecular identifier was introduced onto each TCR beta cDNA molecule by a template-switch 5' adaptor carrying 12 random nucleotides. Each sample yielded at least 3 million CDR3-containing paired-end reads. First-strand cDNA synthesis was performed from all RNA using the Mint cDNA synthesis kit, with priming by a TRBC-specific oligonucleotide. All cDNA was treated with uracil-DNA glycosylase and then went through a first 18-cycle PCR with the universal primers M1SS and BC2_uni_R. In the original analysis: For normalization, 1 million high-quality reads, each with a distinct molecular identifier, were randomly selected from each sample. Reads with shared molecular identifiers were discarded instead of being binned into consensus sequences. MiTCR, with a Q25 quality threshold and the strictest error-elimination algorithm, was used for CDR3 identification, clonotype clustering and error correction. A nonparametric unseen species model using Euler transformation provided a lower-bound estimate of total TCR beta diversity. The public reads were run again by TCRdb, first through fastp at Q25 and then through MiXCR, and only productive beta chains were kept. Each CDR3 protein appears once, grouped with its most common genes and DNA. The V and J calls were not made by the authors but by TCRdb's processing. Across this sample there are roughly 1,500,000 distinct CDR3 sequences, with 30% to 40% seen only once. The ten largest clones take up roughly 12% of the sample.

As encoded in the germline V gene (reference sequence), CDR1 is MNHEY while CDR2 is SMNVEV. Cut back by 6 bases and 3 bases, the V and J ends lie 16 bases apart. From cysteine to phenylalanine, the CDR3 is 15 amino acids long. Only the CDR3 DNA is retained, 45 bases long and in frame from the first base. The source of the sample is a study of blood T cells in healthy people across ages (dated by TCRdb to between 2014 and 2017). At the level of the whole study: In model experiments, roughly one uniquely barcoded TCR beta cDNA molecule per two T cells was captured by template switching. Four age groups were formed from the donors: young (average roughly 16 years), middle-aged (approximately 40), aged (over 55) and long-lived (more than 75). Age-related changes in TCR beta repertoire diversity were measured in the study by deep sequencing normalized with unique cDNA molecular identifiers. Donors of different ages were randomly distributed across sequencing lanes to avoid experimental bias. The study analyzed two additional independent replicas of 1 million unique cDNA reads from the same blood draw for two donors, one aged 18 to 30 and one aged 80 or older.

General conclusions and limits of the study: Because the CMV infection status of the donors was unknown, age-related changes in expanded clonotypes may potentially have been confounded. Compared with the aged group, the long-lived group had more naive CD4+ T cells, fewer expanded clones and increased TCR diversity, a pattern suggesting age selection. Bulk unsorted PBMC profiling prevented conclusive comparison of naive and antigen-experienced compartments. Observed TCR beta diversity correlated strongly with the percentage of naive T cells measured by flow cytometry. Observed TCR beta diversity per million T cells fell roughly linearly with age, and a significant reduction was already apparent by age around 39. Estimates of total diversity based on one million sequenced T cells were regarded as lower bounds and as underestimates.

This TCR was sampled from a woman in her twenties or thirties in good health. Rearrangement joined TRBV27 to TRBJ2-3; the D gene is not confidently resolved. Sequences were obtained from blood. The CDR3 here reads CASRTRTWVTDTQYF. Read as DNA, the sequence is TGTGCCAGCAGGACCCGCACATGGGTAACAGATACGCAGTATTTT.